Reported below is one T cell receptor (beta chain). Its target antigen remains unknown. It has no much larger one-base neighbor in the sample; base qualities were not kept. This specimen comes from a study of shared clonotypes between healthy human individuals (dated by TCRdb to between 2020 and 2021). In the study overall: Three men and two women, aged 18 to 49 years, made up the cohort. For each donor, CD4 naive and CD4 memory were each run on three plates, CD8 naive on two plates, and CD8 memory on one plate. To estimate repertoire size and how much clonotypes are shared between individuals, the study performed deep sequencing of blood TCR repertoires from a handful of healthy adults. To increase sequencing depth and limit assay-specific biases, different laboratories used diverse techniques to prepare libraries and sequence TCR repertoires. Per donor, leukapheresis produced somewhere between about 0.94 and 8.9 billion PBMCs. The full study reports these points: Compared with non-shared clonotypes, the clonotypes found in all four sorted-subset donors had higher generation probabilities. Sampling was limited to blood, and TCR repertoires in tissue likely differ from TCR repertoires in blood. Estimated clonotype richness was generally larger for naive than for memory subsets. Across a few donors, approximately 5% of naive CD4, 3.5% of naive CD8, 2% to 2.5% of memory CD4, and 0.3% to 0.45% of memory CD8 clonotypes were shared. Because the study included a small number of donors, the genetic and exposure-history diversity represented was limited. Incomplete sequencing was indicated by rarefaction of sorted-subset datasets, despite the large sequencing depth. Based on pairwise subsampling, the degree of clonotype sharing among donors was expected to be affected by sequencing depth.

CD8 naive samples consisted of CD45RO-negative cells that were positively selected for CCR7, yielding a CD45RA+CCR7+ population without TemRA cells. Donors were healthy HIV-negative adults with no recently reported acute infections or vaccinations. All donors were Caucasian adults living in Nashville, Tennessee, USA. Blood was collected by leukapheresis, and PBMCs were isolated by Ficoll-Histopaque density gradient centrifugation and then cryopreserved in liquid nitrogen vapor phase. Analytical flow cytometry was used to check the purity and quantity of each magnetically sorted T cell population. From each sorted fraction, genomic DNA was isolated and quantified by UV absorbance on a Nanodrop 2000c. TCR CDR3 regions were amplified from genomic DNA by multiplex PCR using the deep immunoSEQ assay. Genomic DNA extracted from each cell subset was distributed evenly over all wells of several immunoSEQ 96-well plates, and each plate served as one replicate. For sorted subsets, 200 to 250 ng of genomic DNA, equivalent to around 30,000 T cell genomes, went into each replicate PCR. Purified libraries were measured with a Qubit 3.0 fluorometer, size-checked on a Bioanalyzer 2100, and measured again with the KAPA Library Quantification kit. Every immunoSEQ 96-well plate was sequenced on a separate single-read 150-cycle Illumina NextSeq 550 flow cell. Concerning the study's data processing: Because only junctional sequences without quality scores were contained in the immunoSEQ output, filtering matching that applied to full-length reads could not be performed. To assign V/J genes and CDR3, sequences were annotated against IMGT germline references using PyIR, a Python wrapper for IgBLAST v1.9. Reads were removed for weak V/J assignments (E-value above 1e-6), missing CDR3, stop codons, out-of-frame junctions, or ambiguous translated residues. V3J clonotypes were defined by identical inferred V gene, J gene, and CDR3 amino acid sequence. Percentage overlap between repertoires was computed as shared unique clonotypes divided by the size of the smaller repertoire. Richness of each repertoire was evaluated using RTK rarefaction, the Chao1 estimator, and Recon v2.1 estimates of unobserved clonotypes. Generation probabilities for all TCRbeta clonotypes obtained by the gDNA method from a handful of donors were computed using OLGA. TCRdb retrieved this table from immuneACCESS and kept in-frame rearrangements only. Not all clones are present; in checked studies, unresolved V genes account for under half, and no reason is known for the remainder. V and J calls plus clone size are reproduced from that table; the DNA served to infer D and trimming. The sample contains millions of clones, roughly 94% of them found a single time. Jointly, the top ten make up around 1.1% of the sample.

The CDR3, cysteine through phenylalanine, is 14 amino acids long. The read is trimmed to its CDR3 DNA, 42 bases read in frame from base 1. The germline V gene supplies CDR1 LGHNA and CDR2 YSLEER. V is reduced by 0 bases and J by 8 bases, leaving a spacing of 11 bases between them. This sequence uses TRBV4-3 and TRBJ2-4, and TRBD1 may be the D gene, going by 5 matching bases. Sequencing used naive CD8+ T cells sorted from blood. The intended sense of this specimen's cell subset or site label: CD45RA+CCR7+. The origin of this receptor is a young man in good health. CDR3 loop: CASSQERTRDIQYF. The DNA sequence follows: TGCGCCAGCAGCCAAGAGCGGACCAGGGACATTCAGTACTTC.